The 22 T cell receptor beta chains listed next were all sequenced from one sample in a study of cytomegalovirus exposure and HLA in healthy donors. The PCR employed 60 Vbeta primers together with 13 Jbeta primers. Here immunoSEQ multiplex PCR was the method, and the copy in TCRdb shows in-frame clones only, minus some. The sample gives more than 130,000 clones, around 80% of which show up once; around 6.8% is in the top ten. The source material was PBMCs. The receptors come from a man aged 35-49 years in good health and CMV-seropositive.

V usage is TRBV27 and J usage is TRBJ1-6; D call uncertain. V lost 7 bases to trimming and J lost 4 bases, with 11 bases between them. The length of the CDR3 is 14 residues. The germline gives CDR1 MNHEY, CDR2 SMNVEV (reference sequence). CDR3 loop: CASTIHPYNSPLHF. CDR3 DNA: TGTGCCAGCACCATACACCCTTATAATTCACCCCTCCACTTT.

This clone has just one count. The CDR3 DNA sequence: TGTGCCAGTAGCACCTCCCCGGACAGGACGTCCTACGAGCAGTACTTC. Its protein product is CASSTSPDRTSYEQYF. The V call is TRBV19, the J call TRBJ2-7; TRBD1 matches 7 bases. CDR3 length: 16 amino acids. CDR1 is LNHDA, CDR2 SQIVND, per germline (reference sequence). The V gene end was trimmed by 6 bases and the J gene end by 1 base; junction bases not matched to a gene: 12.

The chain employs TRBV19 and TRBJ2-3; D might be TRBD1 (7 bases). Trimming pared 3 bases from V and 0 bases from J, leaving 13 bases between. The germline V gene has CDR1 LNHDA and CDR2 SQIVND (reference sequence). The CDR3 is 16 residues long. The CDR3 region is CASSIRQGGSTDTQYF. The CDR3 nucleotides read TGTGCCAGTAGTATCCGCCAGGGGGGTAGCACAGATACGCAGTATTTT.

The chain is built from TRBV4-3 and TRBJ2-5; 15 nucleotides line up with TRBD2. CDR1 LGHNA and CDR2 YSLEER come from the germline V gene. Trimming at V came to 1 base and at J to 1 base, leaving 1 base not matched to a gene. The CDR3 sequence is 17 residues long. The CDR3 coding sequence is TGCGCCAGCAGCCAAGGGGGACTAGCGGGGGGCCAAGAGACCCAGTACTTC. As protein: CASSQGGLAGGQETQYF.

J is TRBJ2-2 and V is TRBV5-6; 14 nucleotides match TRBD2. The length of the CDR3 is 18 residues. V lost 5 bases, J lost 1 base, and 7 bases stayed unmatched. Germline assignment: CDR1 SGHDT and CDR2 YYEEEE. The CDR3 DNA reads as TGTGCCAGCAGGGCTGGACTAGCGGGGGGACTGAACACCGGGGAGCTGTTTTTT. This translates into CASRAGLAGGLNTGELFF.

This rearrangement joins TRBV7-9 to TRBJ1-1; TRBD1 matches 7 bases. Trimming cost V 5 bases and J 8 bases; bases outside gene matches: 5. Germline V CDR1 and CDR2: SEHNR, FQNEAQ (reference sequence). This CDR3 comprises 12 residues. DNA for the CDR3: TGTGCCAGCAGCGCCACAGGGGCAGAAGCTTTCTTT. Its translation: CASSATGAEAFF.

V is TRBV5-1 and J is TRBJ2-1, with D perhaps TRBD2 (5 bases). Trimming took 0 bases from V and 7 from J, leaving 14 bases between them. Germline assignment: CDR1 SGHRS and CDR2 YFSETQ. CDR3 length: 15 amino acids. The CDR3 loop is CASSLVVEVSNEQFF. CDR3 coding DNA: TGCGCCAGCAGCTTGGTTGTGGAGGTGTCGAATGAGCAGTTCTTC.

The chain combines TRBV27 with TRBJ1-2, with 9 bases lining up with TRBD1. Germline V gene data show CDR1 as MNHEY and CDR2 as SMNVEV (reference sequence). There are 17 residues in the CDR3. V shed 5 bases, J shed 0 bases, and the junction held 10 bases outside the gene matches. For the CDR3, the DNA is TGTGCCAGCAGTCCAGGGACAGGGACCATAGCTAACTATGGCTACACCTTC. Translated: CASSPGTGTIANYGYTF.

This chain links TRBV6-1 with TRBJ1-1; no definite D call. Germline assignment: CDR1 MNHNS and CDR2 SASEGT. This CDR3 has 15 amino acids. The V gene lost 5 bases and the J gene lost 0 bases, with 13 bases spanning the gap. DNA of the CDR3: TGTGCCAGCAGTCAGACAACAATCATGAACACTGAAGCTTTCTTT. Its translation: CASSQTTIMNTEAFF.

A word on this clone: One end of the junction does not line up with germline, which may come from a read error. This rearrangement joins TRBV7-9 to TRBJ2-7; D may be TRBD2 (5 bases). The CDR3 extends over 12 amino acids. The germline gives CDR1 SEHNR, CDR2 FQNEAQ (reference sequence). The CDR3 loop is CSSSLDYPEQYF. The CDR3 region has the DNA TGTTCCAGCAGCTTAGACTACCCCGAGCAGTACTTC.

V usage is TRBV28 and J usage is TRBJ1-1, with a tentative D call TRBD1 (6 bases). The V and J ends lost 5 bases and 0 bases respectively, with 7 bases between them. The CDR3 is 13 amino acids. Germline V gene sequence: CDR1 MDHEN, CDR2 SYDVKM. CDR3 sequence: CASSGQLNTEAFF. In DNA form, the CDR3 reads TGTGCCAGCAGTGGACAGTTGAACACTGAAGCTTTCTTT.

The genes are TRBV6-4 and TRBJ2-2; D not certain. The CDR3 runs 15 residues. Trimming pared 4 bases from V and 3 bases from J, leaving 12 bases between. The germline V gene encodes CDR1 MRHNA and CDR2 SNTAGT. The CDR3 here is CASSATVGDTGELFF. CDR3 bases: TGTGCCAGCAGTGCCACAGTGGGTGACACCGGGGAGCTGTTTTTT.

The V call is TRBV6-6, the J call TRBJ2-1; 11 positions match TRBD2. Germline values: CDR1 MNHNY, CDR2 SVGAGI (reference sequence). J gave up 10 bases and V 7 bases, and 9 bases lay outside the gene matches. This CDR3 region has 14 residues. CDR3 coding DNA: TGTGCCAGCACGAATAGCGGGAGGGCCAGGGAGCAGTTCTTC. Translation: CASTNSGRAREQFF.

V and J are TRBV11-3 and TRBJ2-7; 11 bases are a match to TRBD1. The ends lost 5 bases at V and 5 bases at J; junction bases unmatched: 5. This CDR3 region has 14 residues. Germline values: CDR1 SGHNT, CDR2 YENEEA. The CDR3 here is CASSLRTGGHEQYF. Here the CDR3 DNA reads TGTGCCAGCAGCCTCAGGACAGGGGGCCACGAGCAGTACTTC.

The chain couples TRBV23-1 to TRBJ2-5; D may be TRBD2 (6 bases). TRBV23-1 counts as an open reading frame of uncertain function. The ends were cut back, 1 base at V and 1 base at J, with 19 bases in the middle. The CDR3 length is 18 residues. The CDR3 region has the DNA TGCGCCAGCAGTCAATTAATGTCCAGCGGGTACTCCCAAGAGACCCAGTACTTC. Amino acid sequence: CASSQLMSSGYSQETQYF.

The rearrangement uses TRBV7-2 and TRBJ2-2; 8 nucleotides agree with TRBD1. The CDR3 runs 14 residues. Trimming cost V 6 bases and J 4 bases; bases outside gene matches: 4. Germline V lookup: CDR1 SGHTA, CDR2 FQGNSA. CDR3 sequence (DNA): TGTGCCAGCAGTACAACAGGGGGCACCGGGGAGCTGTTTTTT. This translates into CASSTTGGTGELFF.

For this clone: The same CDR3 arises from other DNA sequences in this sample as well. CDR3 bases: TGTGCCAGCAGCGTAGGGACAGGGGGGGACTATGGCTACACCTTC. Its translation is CASSVGTGGDYGYTF. The chain employs TRBV9 and TRBJ1-2; TRBD1 matches at 10 bases. Looked up from germline, CDR1 is SGDLS and CDR2 is YYNGEE. V shed 0 bases and J 3 bases; nucleotides not matched to a gene: 2. The CDR3 totals 15 residues.

The chain couples TRBV4-2 to TRBJ2-7; D might be TRBD1 (6 bases). Germline CDR1 is LGHNA and CDR2 is YNFKEQ. The V end was cut by 1 base, the J end by 12 bases, with 13 bases between. This CDR3 contains 12 residues. The CDR3 loop reads CASSQGTGFRYF. The CDR3 DNA is TGTGCCAGCAGCCAAGGTACAGGGTTTCGGTACTTC.

The CDR3 loop is CASSPQRGLSYEQYF. The CDR3 nucleotides are TGTGCCAGCAGCCCTCAGCGGGGCCTCTCCTACGAGCAGTACTTC. The chain employs TRBV7-9 and TRBJ2-7, with 7 bases identical to TRBD2. The junction had 7 bases not matched to a gene; V was cut back by 5 bases and J by 0 bases. The CDR3 length is 15 residues. Germline CDR1 reads SEHNR; CDR2 reads FQNEAQ (reference sequence).

The chain uses TRBV4-1 and TRBJ2-7; tentative D call: TRBD2 (6 bases). The CDR3 has 13 amino acids. Germline CDR1 reads MGHRA; CDR2 reads YSYEKL. V was trimmed by 4 bases and J by 4 bases, leaving 11 bases between them. CDR3 DNA: TGCGCCAGCAGCCCTCGGGGGTCATACGAGCAGTACTTC. This sequence encodes CASSPRGSYEQYF.

The CDR3 sequence is CASGRSPGLAGLEQYF. CDR3 sequence (DNA): TGTGCTAGTGGCCGCAGCCCGGGACTAGCGGGACTCGAGCAGTACTTC. This chain joins TRBV12-5 and TRBJ2-7, with TRBD2 matching over 13 bases. Trimming at V came to 6 bases and at J to 6 bases, leaving 11 bases not matched to a gene. The CDR3 runs 16 residues. Germline V lookup: CDR1 LGHNT, CDR2 FRNRAP.

This sequence joins TRBV28 and TRBJ2-5, with 9 positions matching TRBD2. The tail of the sequence fits TRBJ2-7 better, so the J call may be wrong. Looked up from germline, CDR1 is MDHEN and CDR2 is SYDVKM. This CDR3 contains 15 residues. DNA for the CDR3: TGTGCCAGCACGGCGGGAGGGATTAACTCCTACGAGCAGTACTTC. This gives the protein CASTAGGINSYEQYF.